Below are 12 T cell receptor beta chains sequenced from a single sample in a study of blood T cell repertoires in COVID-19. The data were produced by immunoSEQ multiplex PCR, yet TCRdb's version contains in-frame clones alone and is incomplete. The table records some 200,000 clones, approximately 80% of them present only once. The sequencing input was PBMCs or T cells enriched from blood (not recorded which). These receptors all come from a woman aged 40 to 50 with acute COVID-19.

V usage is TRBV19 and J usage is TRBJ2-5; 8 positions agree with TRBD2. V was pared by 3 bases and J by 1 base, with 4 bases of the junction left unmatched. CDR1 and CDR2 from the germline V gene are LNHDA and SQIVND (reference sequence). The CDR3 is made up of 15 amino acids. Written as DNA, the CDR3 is TGTGCCAGTAGTATCCCACTAGCGGTCCAAGAGACCCAGTACTTC. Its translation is CASSIPLAVQETQYF.

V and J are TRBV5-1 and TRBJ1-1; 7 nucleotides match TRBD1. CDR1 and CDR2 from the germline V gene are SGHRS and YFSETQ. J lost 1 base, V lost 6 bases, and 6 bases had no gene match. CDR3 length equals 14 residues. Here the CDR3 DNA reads TGCGCCAGCACCATCGGACAGGCGAACACTGAAGCTTTCTTT. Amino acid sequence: CASTIGQANTEAFF.

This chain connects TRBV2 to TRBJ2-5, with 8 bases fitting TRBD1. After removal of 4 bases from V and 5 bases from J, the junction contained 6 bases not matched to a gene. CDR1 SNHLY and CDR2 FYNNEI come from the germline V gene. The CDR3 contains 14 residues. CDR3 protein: CASSAQGAGETQYF. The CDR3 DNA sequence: TGTGCCAGCAGTGCCCAGGGGGCAGGGGAGACCCAGTACTTC.

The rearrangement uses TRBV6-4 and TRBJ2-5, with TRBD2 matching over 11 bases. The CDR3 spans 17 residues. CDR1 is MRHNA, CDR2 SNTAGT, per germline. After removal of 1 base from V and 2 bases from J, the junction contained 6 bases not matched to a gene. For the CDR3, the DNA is TGTGCCAGCAGTGACTTACCGGGACTAGCGGAACAAGAGACCCAGTACTTC. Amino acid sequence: CASSDLPGLAEQETQYF.

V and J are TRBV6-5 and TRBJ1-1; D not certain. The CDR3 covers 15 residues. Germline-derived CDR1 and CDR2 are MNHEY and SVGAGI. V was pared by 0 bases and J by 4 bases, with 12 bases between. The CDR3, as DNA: TGTGCCAGCAGTTACTCGCCGGGGAGCGCCACTGAAGCTTTCTTT. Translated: CASSYSPGSATEAFF.

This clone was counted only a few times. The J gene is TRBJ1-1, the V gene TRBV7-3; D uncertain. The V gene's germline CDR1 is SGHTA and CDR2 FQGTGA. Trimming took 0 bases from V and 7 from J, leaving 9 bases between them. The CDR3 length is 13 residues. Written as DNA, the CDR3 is TGTGCCAGCAGCTTAACTCTAGACGGTGAAGCTTTCTTT. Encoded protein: CASSLTLDGEAFF.

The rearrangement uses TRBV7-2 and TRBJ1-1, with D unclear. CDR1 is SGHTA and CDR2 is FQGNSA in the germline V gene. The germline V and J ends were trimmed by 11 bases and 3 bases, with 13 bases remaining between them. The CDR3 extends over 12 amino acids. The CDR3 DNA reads TGTGCCTCCGACGGGGATTACACTGAAGCTTTCTTT. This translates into CASDGDYTEAFF.

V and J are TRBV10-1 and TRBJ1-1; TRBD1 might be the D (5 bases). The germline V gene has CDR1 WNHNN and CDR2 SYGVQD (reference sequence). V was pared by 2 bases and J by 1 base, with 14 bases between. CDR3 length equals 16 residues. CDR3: CASSERSGVWNTEAFF. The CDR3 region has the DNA TGCGCCAGCAGTGAGAGGTCGGGGGTCTGGAACACTGAAGCTTTCTTT.

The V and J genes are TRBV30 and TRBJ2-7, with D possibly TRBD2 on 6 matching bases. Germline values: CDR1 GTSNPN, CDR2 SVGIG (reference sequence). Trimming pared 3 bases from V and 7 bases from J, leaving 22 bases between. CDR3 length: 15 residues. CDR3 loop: CAWRAGLGTVEEQYF. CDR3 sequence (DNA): TGTGCCTGGAGGGCCGGGTTGGGGACTGTGGAAGAGCAGTACTTC.

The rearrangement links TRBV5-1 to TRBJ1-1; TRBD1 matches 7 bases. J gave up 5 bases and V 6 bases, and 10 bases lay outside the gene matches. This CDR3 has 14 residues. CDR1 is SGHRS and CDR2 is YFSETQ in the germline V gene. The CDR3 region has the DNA TGCGCCAGCACCTACACCGACAGGGAGACTGAAGCTTTCTTT. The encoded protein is CASTYTDRETEAFF.

CDR3 amino acids: CASSYQAPGELFF. CDR3 coding DNA: TGTGCCAGCAGTTACCAAGCTCCTGGGGAGCTGTTTTTT. This chain uses TRBV6-5 with TRBJ2-2; D call uncertain. The germline V gene encodes CDR1 MNHEY and CDR2 SVGAGI. The CDR3 is 13 amino acids. Trimming stripped 2 bases from V and 8 bases from J, with 9 bases between.

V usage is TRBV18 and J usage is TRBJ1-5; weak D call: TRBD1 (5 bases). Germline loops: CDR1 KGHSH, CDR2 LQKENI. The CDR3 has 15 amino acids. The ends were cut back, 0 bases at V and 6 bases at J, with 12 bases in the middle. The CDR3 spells CASSPPGRDGQPQHF. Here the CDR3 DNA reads TGTGCCAGCTCACCACCTGGCAGGGATGGTCAGCCCCAGCATTTT.